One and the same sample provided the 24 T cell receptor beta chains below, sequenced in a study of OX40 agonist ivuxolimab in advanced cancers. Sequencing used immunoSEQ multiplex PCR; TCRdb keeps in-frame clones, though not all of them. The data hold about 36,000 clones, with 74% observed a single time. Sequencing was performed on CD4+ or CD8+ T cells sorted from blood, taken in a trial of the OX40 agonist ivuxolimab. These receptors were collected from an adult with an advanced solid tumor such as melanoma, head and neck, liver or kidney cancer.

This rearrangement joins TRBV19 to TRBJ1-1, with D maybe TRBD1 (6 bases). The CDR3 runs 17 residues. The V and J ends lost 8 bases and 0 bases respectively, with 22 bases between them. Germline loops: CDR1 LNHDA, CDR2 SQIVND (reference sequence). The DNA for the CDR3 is TGTGCCAGTCGCCCAACAGGGAAAGGGGGAATGAACACTGAAGCTTTCTTT. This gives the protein CASRPTGKGGMNTEAFF.

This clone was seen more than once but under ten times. The CDR3 loop is CASSPLRQGMSGELFF. The CDR3 region has the DNA TGCGCCAGCAGCCCCCTAAGGCAGGGAATGTCCGGGGAGCTGTTTTTT. The chain joins TRBV4-1 to TRBJ2-2; D possibly corresponds to TRBD1 (5 bases). Between the trimmed V and J ends, which lost 4 bases and 6 bases, there was a span of 18 bases. The CDR3 has 16 residues. Germline V gene sequence: CDR1 MGHRA, CDR2 YSYEKL.

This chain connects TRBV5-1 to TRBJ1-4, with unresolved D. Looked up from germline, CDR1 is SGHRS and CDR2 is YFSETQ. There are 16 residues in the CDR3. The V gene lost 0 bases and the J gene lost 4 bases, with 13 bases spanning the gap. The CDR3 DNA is TGCGCCAGCAGCTTGGCCGTCTTAGGGAATAATGAAAAACTGTTTTTT. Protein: CASSLAVLGNNEKLFF.

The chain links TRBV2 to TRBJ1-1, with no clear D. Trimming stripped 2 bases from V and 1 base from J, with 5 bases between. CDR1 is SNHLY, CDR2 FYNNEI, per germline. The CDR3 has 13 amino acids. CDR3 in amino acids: CASSERRNTEAFF. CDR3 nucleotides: TGTGCCAGCAGTGAACGAAGGAACACTGAAGCTTTCTTT.

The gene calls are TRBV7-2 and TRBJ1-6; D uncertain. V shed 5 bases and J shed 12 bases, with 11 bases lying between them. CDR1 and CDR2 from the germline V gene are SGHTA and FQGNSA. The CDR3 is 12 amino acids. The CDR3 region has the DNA TGTGCCAGCAGCCCGGAGGTAGGACCCCTCCACTTT. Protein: CASSPEVGPLHF.

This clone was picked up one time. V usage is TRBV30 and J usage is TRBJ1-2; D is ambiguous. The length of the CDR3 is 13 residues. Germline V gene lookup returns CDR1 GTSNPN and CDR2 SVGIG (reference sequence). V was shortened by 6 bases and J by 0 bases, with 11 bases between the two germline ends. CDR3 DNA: TGTGCCTGTTTACAGCTCACTAACTATGGCTACACCTTC. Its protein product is CACLQLTNYGYTF. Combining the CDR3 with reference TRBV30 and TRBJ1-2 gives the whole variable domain SQTIHQWPATLVQPVGSPLSLECTVEGTSNPNLYWYRQAAGRGLQLLFYSVGIGQISSEVPQNLSASRPQDRQFILSSKKLLLSDSGFYLCACLQLTNYGYTFGSGTRLTVV.

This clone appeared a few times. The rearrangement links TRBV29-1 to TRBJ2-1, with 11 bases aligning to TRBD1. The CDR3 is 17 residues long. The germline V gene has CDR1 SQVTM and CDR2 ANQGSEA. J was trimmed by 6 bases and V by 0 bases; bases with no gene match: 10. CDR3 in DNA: TGCAGCGTTGAAGATGGATCCCGGGACAGGGGGGGCAATGAGCAGTTCTTC. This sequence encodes CSVEDGSRDRGGNEQFF.

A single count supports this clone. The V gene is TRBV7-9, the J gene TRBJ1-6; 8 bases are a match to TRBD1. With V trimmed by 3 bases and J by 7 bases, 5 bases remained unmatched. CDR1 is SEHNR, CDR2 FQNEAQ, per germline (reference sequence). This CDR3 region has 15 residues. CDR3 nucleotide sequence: TGTGCCAGCAGCTTGGACAGGGCTCCCAATTCACCCCTCCACTTT. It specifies CASSLDRAPNSPLHF.

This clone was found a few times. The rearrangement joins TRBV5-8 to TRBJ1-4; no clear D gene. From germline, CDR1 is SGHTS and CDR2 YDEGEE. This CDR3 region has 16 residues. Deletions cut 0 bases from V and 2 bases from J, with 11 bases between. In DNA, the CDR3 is TGTGCCAGCAGCTTGGGGGGATTTGCGACTAATGAAAAACTGTTTTTT. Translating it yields CASSLGGFATNEKLFF. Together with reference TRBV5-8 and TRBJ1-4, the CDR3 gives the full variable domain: EAGVTQSPTHLIKTRGQQATLRCSPISGHTSVYWYQQALGLGLQFLLWYDEGEERNRGNFPPRFSGRQFPNYSSELNVNALELEDSALYLCASSLGGFATNEKLFFGSGTQLSVL.

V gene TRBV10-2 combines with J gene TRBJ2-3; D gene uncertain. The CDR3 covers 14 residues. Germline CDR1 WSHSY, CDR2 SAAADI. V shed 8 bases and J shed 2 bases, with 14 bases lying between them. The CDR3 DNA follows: TGCGCCAGCCTAGGAGTAGCCTTCACAGATACGCAGTATTTT. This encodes CASLGVAFTDTQYF.

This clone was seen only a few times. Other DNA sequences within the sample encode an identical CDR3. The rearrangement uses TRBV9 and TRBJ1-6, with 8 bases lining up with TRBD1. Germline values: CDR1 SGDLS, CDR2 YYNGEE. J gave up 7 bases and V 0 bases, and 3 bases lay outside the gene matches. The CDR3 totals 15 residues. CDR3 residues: CASSVDGDRNSPLHF. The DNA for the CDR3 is TGTGCCAGCAGCGTAGACGGGGACAGGAATTCACCCCTCCACTTT.

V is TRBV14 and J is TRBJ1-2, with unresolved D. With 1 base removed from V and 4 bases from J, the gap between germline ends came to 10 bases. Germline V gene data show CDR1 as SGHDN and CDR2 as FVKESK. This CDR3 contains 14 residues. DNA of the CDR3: TGTGCCAGCAGCCAAGGTCCGGGGTTCTATGGCTACACCTTC. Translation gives CASSQGPGFYGYTF.

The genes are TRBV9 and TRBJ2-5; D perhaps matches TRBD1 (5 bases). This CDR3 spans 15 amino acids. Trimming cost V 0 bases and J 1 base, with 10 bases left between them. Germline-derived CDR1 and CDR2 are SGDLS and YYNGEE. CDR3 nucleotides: TGTGCCAGCAGCGTAGGCCAGGGTCCCCAAGAGACCCAGTACTTC. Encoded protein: CASSVGQGPQETQYF.

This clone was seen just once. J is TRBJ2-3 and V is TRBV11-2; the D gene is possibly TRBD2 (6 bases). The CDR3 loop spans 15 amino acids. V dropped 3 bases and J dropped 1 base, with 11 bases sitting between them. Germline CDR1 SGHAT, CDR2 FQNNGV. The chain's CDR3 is CASSLVGGGTDTQYF. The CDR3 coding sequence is TGTGCCAGCAGCTTGGTGGGCGGGGGCACAGATACGCAGTATTTT.

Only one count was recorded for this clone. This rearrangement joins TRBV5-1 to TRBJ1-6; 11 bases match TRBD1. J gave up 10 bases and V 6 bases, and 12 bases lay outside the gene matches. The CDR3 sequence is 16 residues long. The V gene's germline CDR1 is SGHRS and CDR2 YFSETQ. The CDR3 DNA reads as TGCGCCAGCACCGTGCGGGACAGGGGGTATAGGTCACCCCTCCACTTT. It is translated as CASTVRDRGYRSPLHF.

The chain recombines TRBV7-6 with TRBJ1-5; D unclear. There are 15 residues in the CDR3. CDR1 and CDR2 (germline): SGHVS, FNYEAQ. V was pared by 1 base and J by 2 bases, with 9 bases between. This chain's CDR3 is CASSLGGWGNQPQHF. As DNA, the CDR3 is TGTGCCAGCAGCTTAGGGGGATGGGGCAATCAGCCCCAGCATTTT. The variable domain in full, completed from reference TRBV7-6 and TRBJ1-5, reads GAGVSQSPRYKVTKRGQDVALRCDPISGHVSLYWYRQALGQGPEFLTYFNYEAQQDKSGLPNDRFSAERPEGSISTLTIQRTEQRDSAMYRCASSLGGWGNQPQHFGDGTRLSIL.

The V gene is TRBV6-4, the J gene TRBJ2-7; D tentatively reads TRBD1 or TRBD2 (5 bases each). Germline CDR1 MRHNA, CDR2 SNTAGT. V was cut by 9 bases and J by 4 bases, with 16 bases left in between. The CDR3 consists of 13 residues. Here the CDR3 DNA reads TGTGCCAGTAAAACCGGGACCGGTTACGAGCAGTACTTC. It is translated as CASKTGTGYEQYF.

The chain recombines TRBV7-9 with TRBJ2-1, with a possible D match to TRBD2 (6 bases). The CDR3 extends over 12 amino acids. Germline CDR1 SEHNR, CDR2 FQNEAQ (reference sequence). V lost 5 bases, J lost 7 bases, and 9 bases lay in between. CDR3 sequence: CASSPGVNEQFF. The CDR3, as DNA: TGTGCCAGCAGCCCGGGGGTGAATGAGCAGTTCTTC.

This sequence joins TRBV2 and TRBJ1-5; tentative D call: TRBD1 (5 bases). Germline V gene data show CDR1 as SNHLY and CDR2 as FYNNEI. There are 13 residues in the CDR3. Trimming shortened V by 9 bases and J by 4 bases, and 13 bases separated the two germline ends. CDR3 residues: CASYQGGNQPQHF. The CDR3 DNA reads TGTGCCAGTTACCAGGGAGGAAATCAGCCCCAGCATTTT.

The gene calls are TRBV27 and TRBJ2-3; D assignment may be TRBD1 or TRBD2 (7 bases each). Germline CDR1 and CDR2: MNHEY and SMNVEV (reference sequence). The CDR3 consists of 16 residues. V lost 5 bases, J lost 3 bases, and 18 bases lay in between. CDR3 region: CASSPQGQGGTDTQYF. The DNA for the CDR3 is TGTGCCAGCAGTCCTCAGGGGCAGGGGGGGACAGATACGCAGTATTTT.

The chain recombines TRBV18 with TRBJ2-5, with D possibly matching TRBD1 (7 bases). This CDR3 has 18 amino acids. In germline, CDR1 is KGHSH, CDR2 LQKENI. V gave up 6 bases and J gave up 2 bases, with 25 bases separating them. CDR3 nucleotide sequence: TGTGCCAGCTCCCTCTCCAGGGCCAGGACAGGAGGGCAAGAGACCCAGTACTTC. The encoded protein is CASSLSRARTGGQETQYF.

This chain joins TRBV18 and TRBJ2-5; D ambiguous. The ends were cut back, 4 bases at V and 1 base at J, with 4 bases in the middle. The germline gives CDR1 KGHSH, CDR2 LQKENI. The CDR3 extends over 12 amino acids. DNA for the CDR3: TGTGCCAGCTCACGTTTCCAAGAGACCCAGTACTTC. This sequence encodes CASSRFQETQYF.

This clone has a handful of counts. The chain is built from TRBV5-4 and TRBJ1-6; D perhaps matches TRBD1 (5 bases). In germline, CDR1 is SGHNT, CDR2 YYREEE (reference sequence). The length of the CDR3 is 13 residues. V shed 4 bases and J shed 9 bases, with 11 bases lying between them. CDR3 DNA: TGTGCCAGCAGCCCCACCGGGGGTTCACCCCTCCACTTT. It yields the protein CASSPTGGSPLHF. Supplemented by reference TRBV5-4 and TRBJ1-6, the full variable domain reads ETGVTQSPTHLIKTRGQQVTLRCSSQSGHNTVSWYQQALGQGPQFIFQYYREEENGRGNFPPRFSGLQFPNYSSELNVNALELDDSALYLCASSPTGGSPLHFGNGTRLTVT.

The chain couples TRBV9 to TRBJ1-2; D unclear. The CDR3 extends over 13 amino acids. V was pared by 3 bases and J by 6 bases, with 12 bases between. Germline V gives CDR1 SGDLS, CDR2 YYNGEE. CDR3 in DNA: TGTGCCAGCAGCGGCAATAGGTGGGATGGCTACACCTTC. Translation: CASSGNRWDGYTF.